What follows are 21 T cell receptor beta chains derived from one specimen sequenced in a study of OX40 agonist ivuxolimab in advanced cancers. The library was made by the immunoSEQ multiplex PCR assay. TCRdb retrieved this table from immuneACCESS and kept in-frame rearrangements only. Not all clones are present; in checked studies, unresolved V genes account for under half, and no reason is known for the remainder. The sample table contains 60,000 to 80,000 clones; only one count was recorded for nearly 90% of them. Jointly, the top ten make up roughly an eighth of the sample. The input for sequencing was CD4+ or CD8+ T cells sorted from blood, taken in a trial of the OX40 agonist ivuxolimab. These receptors originate from an adult with an advanced solid tumor such as melanoma, head and neck, liver or kidney cancer.

The chain links TRBV5-1 to TRBJ2-4, with 8 bases identical to TRBD1. The CDR3 runs to 12 residues. The germline gives CDR1 SGHRS, CDR2 YFSETQ. V lost 0 bases, J lost 10 bases, and 0 bases stayed unmatched. The CDR3, as DNA: TGCGCCAGCAGCTTGGGACAGGGGATTCAGTACTTC. Its translation: CASSLGQGIQYF.

The gene calls are TRBV20-1 and TRBJ2-5; D uncertain. V lost 0 bases to trimming and J lost 9 bases, with 8 bases between them. Germline CDR1 reads DFQATT; CDR2 reads SNEGSKA (reference sequence). The CDR3 has 11 amino acids. The CDR3 loop reads CSARDDGPQYF. CDR3 coding DNA: TGCAGTGCTAGAGATGATGGACCCCAGTACTTC.

The chain uses TRBV9 and TRBJ1-5; weak D call: TRBD1 (5 bases). CDR1 and CDR2 from the germline V gene are SGDLS and YYNGEE. The CDR3 extends over 15 amino acids. With 4 bases removed from V and 5 bases from J, the gap between germline ends came to 16 bases. The CDR3 reads CASSPTGLGDQPQHF. The CDR3 DNA reads TGTGCCAGCAGCCCCACTGGTCTGGGGGATCAGCCCCAGCATTTT.

The rearrangement uses TRBV25-1 and TRBJ1-4; D is uncertain. The length of the CDR3 is 12 residues. Germline CDR1 reads MGHDK; CDR2 reads SYGVNS. The V end lost 4 bases, the J end lost 10 bases, and 10 bases lay between the germline ends. For the CDR3, the DNA is TGTGCCAGCAGTGGACCACGGGGAAAACTGTTTTTT. It codes for CASSGPRGKLFF.

The gene calls are TRBV19 and TRBJ1-2; D not resolved. CDR1 is LNHDA and CDR2 is SQIVND in the germline V gene (reference sequence). V lost 5 bases and J lost 2, with 9 bases in between. CDR3 length: 13 residues. CDR3 protein: CASSQTRNYGYTF. The CDR3 nucleotides are TGTGCCAGTAGTCAAACAAGGAACTATGGCTACACCTTC.

This chain uses TRBV5-1 with TRBJ2-5, with 12 bases lining up with TRBD2. CDR1 SGHRS and CDR2 YFSETQ come from the germline V gene. The CDR3 is 18 amino acids. V shed 0 bases, J shed 1 base, and the junction held 7 bases outside the gene matches. CDR3: CASSLEASGGAIQETQYF. CDR3 sequence (DNA): TGCGCCAGCAGCTTGGAGGCTAGCGGGGGGGCGATCCAAGAGACCCAGTACTTC.

The V call is TRBV25-1, the J call TRBJ2-7; no clear D. V was clipped by 6 bases and J by 5 bases, with 17 bases between them. This CDR3 has 14 amino acids. The V gene's germline CDR1 is MGHDK and CDR2 SYGVNS. This CDR3 is CASSETGIRHEQYF. CDR3 in DNA: TGTGCCAGCAGCGAAACGGGCATTCGCCACGAGCAGTACTTC.

This sequence joins TRBV9 and TRBJ2-7; TRBD2 is a possible D gene (5 bases). Germline V gene sequence: CDR1 SGDLS, CDR2 YYNGEE. The CDR3 loop spans 13 amino acids. With 2 bases removed from V and 3 bases from J, the gap between germline ends came to 9 bases. CDR3 nucleotide sequence: TGTGCCAGCAGCGTCGGGGATGGCTACGAGCAGTACTTC. It encodes CASSVGDGYEQYF.

This rearrangement joins TRBV28 to TRBJ1-3; 7 bases are shared with TRBD1. Germline CDR1 reads MDHEN; CDR2 reads SYDVKM. The CDR3 is made up of 17 amino acids. Trimming removed 4 bases from V and 2 bases from J; junction bases left unmatched: 11. The CDR3 DNA reads as TGTGCCAGCAGTTCCATCACCTACGGGACAGCTGGAAACACCATATATTTT. Amino acid sequence: CASSSITYGTAGNTIYF.

The CDR3 DNA sequence: TGCGCCAGCAGCTTTGGGGGGGATACGCAGTATTTT. Translation: CASSFGGDTQYF. V gene TRBV5-1 combines with J gene TRBJ2-3, with D perhaps matching TRBD2 (6 bases). Germline CDR1 reads SGHRS; CDR2 reads YFSETQ. Trimming shortened V by 2 bases and J by 6 bases, and 7 bases separated the two germline ends. CDR3 length: 12 residues.

The chain employs TRBV6-1 and TRBJ1-4, with D unclear. V was shortened by 3 bases and J by 0 bases, with 11 bases between the two germline ends. The CDR3 extends over 16 amino acids. Germline V gene sequence: CDR1 MNHNS, CDR2 SASEGT. The CDR3 DNA is TGTGCCAGCAGTGATCATAGCTACGCAACTAATGAAAAACTGTTTTTT. It translates to CASSDHSYATNEKLFF.

The genes are TRBV6-1 and TRBJ2-1; a weak D match, TRBD2 (5 bases). Trimming pared 6 bases from V and 8 bases from J, leaving 17 bases between. Germline assignment: CDR1 MNHNS and CDR2 SASEGT. The CDR3 is 14 residues long. CDR3: CASSRVDGRDEQFF. CDR3 sequence (DNA): TGTGCCAGCAGCCGCGTGGATGGGCGGGATGAGCAGTTCTTC.

This clone was detected only a few times. The V call is TRBV4-1, the J call TRBJ1-5, with no clear D. V lost 1 base and J 1 base, leaving 8 bases between the germline ends. In germline, CDR1 is MGHRA, CDR2 YSYEKL. The CDR3 sequence is 15 residues long. The chain's CDR3 is CASSQGISSNQPQHF. In DNA form, the CDR3 reads TGCGCCAGCAGCCAAGGCATTAGCAGCAATCAGCCCCAGCATTTT.

The gene calls are TRBV5-1 and TRBJ1-4; the D gene is possibly TRBD1 (6 bases). The length of the CDR3 is 14 residues. Germline CDR1 and CDR2: SGHRS and YFSETQ. V gave up 4 bases and J gave up 5 bases, with 12 bases separating them. The CDR3: CASSPRGHNEKLFF. The CDR3 DNA reads TGCGCCAGCAGCCCCCGGGGACACAATGAAAAACTGTTTTTT.

As for this clone: A read error may produce the germline difference seen at one junction end. This chain connects TRBV11-2 to TRBJ2-7; the match to TRBD1 covers 10 bases. Germline loops: CDR1 SGHAT, CDR2 FQNNGV. This CDR3 comprises 11 residues. The CDR3 spells CASSAGTGVNF. DNA for the CDR3: TGTGCCAGCAGCGCAGGGACAGGGGTAAACTTC. The whole variable domain, filled in from reference TRBV11-2 and TRBJ2-7, reads EAGVAQSPRYKIIEKRQSVAFWCNPISGHATLYWYQQILGQGPKLLIQFQNNGVVDDSQLPKDRFSAERLKGVDSTLKIQPAKLEDSAVYLCASSAGTGVNFGPGTRLTVT.

The chain employs TRBV28 and TRBJ1-1; D unclear. This CDR3 has 11 residues. V lost 7 bases and J 1 base, leaving 4 bases between the germline ends. Germline V CDR1 and CDR2: MDHEN, SYDVKM. CDR3 region: CASKGNTEAFF. The CDR3 DNA sequence: TGTGCCAGCAAAGGGAACACTGAAGCTTTCTTT.

The chain uses TRBV4-1 and TRBJ2-1; TRBD2 matches 7 bases. V lost 0 bases and J lost 3; bases outside the gene matches: 8. This CDR3 comprises 17 residues. The germline V gene has CDR1 MGHRA and CDR2 YSYEKL. The CDR3, as DNA: TGCGCCAGCAGCCAAGAAGGGATTAGCGGGCTCTACAATGAGCAGTTCTTC. Protein product: CASSQEGISGLYNEQFF.

V and J are TRBV2 and TRBJ2-1, with TRBD2 identical over 9 bases. Germline CDR1 reads SNHLY; CDR2 reads FYNNEI. The CDR3 is 16 residues long. V lost 6 bases, J lost 9 bases, and 15 bases stayed unmatched. CDR3 residues: CASSLPGLAAFGEQFF. The CDR3 region has the DNA TGTGCCAGCAGCCTACCGGGACTAGCCGCTTTTGGTGAGCAGTTCTTC.

The chain links TRBV6-5 to TRBJ1-5; TRBD1 aligns across 8 bases. The CDR3 runs 15 residues. Germline CDR1 reads MNHEY; CDR2 reads SVGAGI. The V gene end was trimmed by 5 bases and the J gene end by 5 bases; junction bases not matched to a gene: 8. The CDR3 DNA sequence: TGTGCCAGCAGTAGATCCTGGACAGGGCATCAGCCCCAGCATTTT. Protein: CASSRSWTGHQPQHF.

The rearrangement joins TRBV13 to TRBJ1-4, with 9 bases aligning to TRBD1. The CDR3 contains 15 residues. Germline CDR1 reads PRHDT; CDR2 reads FYEKMQ (reference sequence). V trimming: 5 bases; J trimming: 7 bases; junction bases outside the gene matches: 8. In nucleotides, the CDR3 is TGTGCCAGCAGCCCCGGGACAGGGTTTCGTGAAAAACTGTTTTTT. Translating it yields CASSPGTGFREKLFF.

The chain carries TRBV6-1 and TRBJ2-3; D might be TRBD1 (5 bases). CDR1 and CDR2 (germline): MNHNS, SASEGT. Trimming pared 0 bases from V and 5 bases from J, leaving 12 bases between. The CDR3 sequence is 15 residues long. The CDR3 loop is CASSEASGWEDTQYF. The CDR3 DNA sequence: TGTGCCAGCAGTGAAGCCTCAGGGTGGGAAGATACGCAGTATTTT.